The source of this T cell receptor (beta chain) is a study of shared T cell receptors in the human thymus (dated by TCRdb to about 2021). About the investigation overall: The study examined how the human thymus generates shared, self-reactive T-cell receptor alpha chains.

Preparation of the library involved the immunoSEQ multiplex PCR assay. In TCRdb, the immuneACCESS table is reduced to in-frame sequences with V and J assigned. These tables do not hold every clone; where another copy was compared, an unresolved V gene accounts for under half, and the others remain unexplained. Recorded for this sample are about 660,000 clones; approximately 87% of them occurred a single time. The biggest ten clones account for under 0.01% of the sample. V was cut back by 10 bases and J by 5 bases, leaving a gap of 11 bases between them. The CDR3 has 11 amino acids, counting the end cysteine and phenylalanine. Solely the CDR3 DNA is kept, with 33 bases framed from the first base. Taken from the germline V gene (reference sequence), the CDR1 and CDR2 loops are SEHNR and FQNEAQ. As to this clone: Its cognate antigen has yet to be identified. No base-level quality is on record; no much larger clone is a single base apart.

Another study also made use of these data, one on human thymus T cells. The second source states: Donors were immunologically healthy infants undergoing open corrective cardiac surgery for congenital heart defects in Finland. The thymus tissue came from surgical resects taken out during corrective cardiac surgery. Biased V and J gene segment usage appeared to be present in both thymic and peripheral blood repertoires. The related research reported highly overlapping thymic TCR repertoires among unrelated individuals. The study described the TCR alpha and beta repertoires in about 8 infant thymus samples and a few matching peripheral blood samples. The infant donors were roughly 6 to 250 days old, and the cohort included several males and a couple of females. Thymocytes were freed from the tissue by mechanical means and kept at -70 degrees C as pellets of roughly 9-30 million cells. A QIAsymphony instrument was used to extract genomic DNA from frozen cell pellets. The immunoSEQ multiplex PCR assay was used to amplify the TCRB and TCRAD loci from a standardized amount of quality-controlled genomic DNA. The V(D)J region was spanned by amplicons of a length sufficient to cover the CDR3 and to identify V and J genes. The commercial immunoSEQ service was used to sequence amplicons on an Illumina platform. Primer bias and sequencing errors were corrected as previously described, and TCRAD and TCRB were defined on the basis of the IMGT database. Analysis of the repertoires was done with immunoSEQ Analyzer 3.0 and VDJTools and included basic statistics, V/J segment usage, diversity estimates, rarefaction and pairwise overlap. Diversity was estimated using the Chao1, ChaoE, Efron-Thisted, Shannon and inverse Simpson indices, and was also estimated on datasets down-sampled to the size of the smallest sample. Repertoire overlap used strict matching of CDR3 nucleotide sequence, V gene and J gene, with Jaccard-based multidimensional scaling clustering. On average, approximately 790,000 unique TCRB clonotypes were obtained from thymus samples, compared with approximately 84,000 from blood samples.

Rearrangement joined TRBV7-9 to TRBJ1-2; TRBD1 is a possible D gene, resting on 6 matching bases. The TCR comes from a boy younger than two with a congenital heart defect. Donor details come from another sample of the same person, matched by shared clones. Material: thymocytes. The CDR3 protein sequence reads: CAIDRLYGYTF. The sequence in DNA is TGTGCCATCGACAGGTTATATGGCTACACCTTC.